This T cell receptor beta chain was retrieved from a study of cytomegalovirus exposure and HLA in healthy donors. The CDR3 sequence is 14 residues long. V dropped 8 bases and J dropped 1; count of bases not matched to a gene: 3. Germline loops: CDR1 MNHNS, CDR2 SASEGT. PCR employed 60 Vbeta and 13 Jbeta primers. Generated by immunoSEQ multiplex PCR, the TCRdb table keeps only in-frame clones and is missing some. The sample contains 180,000 or so clones, 70% to 90% of which appear only once. The sequencing input was PBMCs. The chain combines TRBV6-1 with TRBJ2-2; 8 nucleotides agree with TRBD1. The sequence was obtained from a man aged 18-30 years in good health and CMV-seropositive. This CDR3 reads CASEDRVNTGELFF. Written as DNA, the CDR3 is TGTGCCAGCGAGGACAGGGTGAACACCGGGGAGCTGTTTTTT.